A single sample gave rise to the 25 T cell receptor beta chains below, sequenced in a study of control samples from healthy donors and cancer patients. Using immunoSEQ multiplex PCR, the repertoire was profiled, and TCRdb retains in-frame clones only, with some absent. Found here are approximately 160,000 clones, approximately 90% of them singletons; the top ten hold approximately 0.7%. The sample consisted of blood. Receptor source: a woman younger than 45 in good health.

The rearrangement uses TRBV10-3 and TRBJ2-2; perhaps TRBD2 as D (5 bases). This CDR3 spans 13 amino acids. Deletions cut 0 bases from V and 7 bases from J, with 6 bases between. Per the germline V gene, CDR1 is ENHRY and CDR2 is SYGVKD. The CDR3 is CAISESGSGELFF. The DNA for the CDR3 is TGTGCCATCAGTGAGTCGGGGAGCGGGGAGCTGTTTTTT.

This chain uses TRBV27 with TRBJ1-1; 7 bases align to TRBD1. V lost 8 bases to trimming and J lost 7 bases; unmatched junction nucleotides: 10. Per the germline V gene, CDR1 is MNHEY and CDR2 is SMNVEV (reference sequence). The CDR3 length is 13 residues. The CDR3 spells CASANTGQVEAFF. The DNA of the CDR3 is TGTGCCAGCGCGAATACCGGACAGGTTGAAGCTTTCTTT.

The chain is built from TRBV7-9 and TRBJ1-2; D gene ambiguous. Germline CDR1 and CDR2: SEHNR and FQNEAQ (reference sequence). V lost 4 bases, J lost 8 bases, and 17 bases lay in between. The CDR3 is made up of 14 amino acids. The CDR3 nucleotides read TGTGCCAGCAGCTACGACACGGCTCGTTTCGGCTACACCTTC. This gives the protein CASSYDTARFGYTF.

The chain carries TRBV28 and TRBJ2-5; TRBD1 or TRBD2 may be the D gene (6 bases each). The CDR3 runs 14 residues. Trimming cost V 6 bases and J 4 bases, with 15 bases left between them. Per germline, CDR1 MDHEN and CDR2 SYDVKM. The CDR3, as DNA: TGTGCCAGCAGACATAGGGGGGATCGAGAGACCCAGTACTTC. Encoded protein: CASRHRGDRETQYF.

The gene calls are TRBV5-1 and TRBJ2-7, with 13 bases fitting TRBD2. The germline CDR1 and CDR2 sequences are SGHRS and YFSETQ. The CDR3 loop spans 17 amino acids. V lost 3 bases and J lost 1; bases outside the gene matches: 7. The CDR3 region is CASSWGTSGISSYEQYF. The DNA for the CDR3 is TGCGCCAGCAGCTGGGGGACTAGCGGGATAAGTTCCTACGAGCAGTACTTC.

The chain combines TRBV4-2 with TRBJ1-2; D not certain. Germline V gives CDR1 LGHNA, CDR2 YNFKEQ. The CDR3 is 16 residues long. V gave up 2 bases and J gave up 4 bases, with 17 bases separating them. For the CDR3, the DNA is TGTGCCAGCAGCCAAACTCCCGGAGGAGGACTCTATGGCTACACCTTC. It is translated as CASSQTPGGGLYGYTF.

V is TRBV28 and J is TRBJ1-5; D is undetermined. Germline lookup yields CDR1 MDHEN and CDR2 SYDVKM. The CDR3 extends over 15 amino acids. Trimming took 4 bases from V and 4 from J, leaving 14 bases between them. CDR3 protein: CASSSGSLRNQPQHF. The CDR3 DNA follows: TGTGCCAGCAGTTCCGGATCTCTTAGGAATCAGCCCCAGCATTTT.

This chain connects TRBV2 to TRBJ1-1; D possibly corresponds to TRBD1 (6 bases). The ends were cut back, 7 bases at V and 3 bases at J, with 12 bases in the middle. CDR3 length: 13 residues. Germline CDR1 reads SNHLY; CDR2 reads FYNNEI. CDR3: CASNPAGDTEAFF. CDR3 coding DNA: TGTGCCAGCAACCCCGCAGGGGACACTGAAGCTTTCTTT. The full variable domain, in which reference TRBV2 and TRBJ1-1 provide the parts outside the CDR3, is EPEVTQTPSHQVTQMGQEVILRCVPISNHLYFYWYRQILGQKVEFLVSFYNNEISEKSEIFDDQFSVERPDGSNFTLKIRSTKLEDSAMYFCASNPAGDTEAFFGQGTRLTVV.

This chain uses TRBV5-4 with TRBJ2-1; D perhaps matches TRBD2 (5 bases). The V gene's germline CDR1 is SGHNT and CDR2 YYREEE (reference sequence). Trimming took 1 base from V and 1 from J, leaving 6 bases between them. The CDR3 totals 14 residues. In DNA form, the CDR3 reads TGTGCCAGCAGCTTGACTAGTTCCTACAATGAGCAGTTCTTC. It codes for CASSLTSSYNEQFF.

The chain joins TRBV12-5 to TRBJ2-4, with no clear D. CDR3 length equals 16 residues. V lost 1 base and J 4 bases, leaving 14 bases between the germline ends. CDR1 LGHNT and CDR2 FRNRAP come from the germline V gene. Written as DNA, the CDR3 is TGTGCTAGTGGTTTGGCAAGACTGGAAGAGAAAAACATTCAGTACTTC. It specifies CASGLARLEEKNIQYF.

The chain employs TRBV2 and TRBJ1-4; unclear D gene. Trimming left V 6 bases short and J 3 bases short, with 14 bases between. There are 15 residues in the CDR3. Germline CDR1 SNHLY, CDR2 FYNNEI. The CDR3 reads CASRTEGGSNEKLFF. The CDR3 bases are TGTGCCAGCAGGACTGAGGGCGGATCTAATGAAAAACTGTTTTTT.

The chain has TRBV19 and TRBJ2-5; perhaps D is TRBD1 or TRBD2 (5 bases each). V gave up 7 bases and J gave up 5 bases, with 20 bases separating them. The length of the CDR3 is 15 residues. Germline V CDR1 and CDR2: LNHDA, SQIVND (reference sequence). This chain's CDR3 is CASTQGAAQGETQYF. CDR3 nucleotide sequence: TGTGCCAGTACCCAAGGAGCGGCCCAGGGTGAGACCCAGTACTTC.

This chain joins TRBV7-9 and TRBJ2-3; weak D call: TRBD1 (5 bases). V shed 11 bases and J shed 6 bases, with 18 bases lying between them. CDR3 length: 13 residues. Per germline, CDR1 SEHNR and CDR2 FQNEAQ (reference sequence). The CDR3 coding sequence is TGTGCCGGACGTCTACAGGCCCGGGATACGCAGTATTTT. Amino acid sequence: CAGRLQARDTQYF.

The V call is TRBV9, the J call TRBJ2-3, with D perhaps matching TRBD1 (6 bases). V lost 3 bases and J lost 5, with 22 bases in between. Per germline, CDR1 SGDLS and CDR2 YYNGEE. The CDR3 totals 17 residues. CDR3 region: CASSAFSPSSGVDTQYF. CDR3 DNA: TGTGCCAGCAGCGCGTTCAGTCCCTCCTCAGGGGTAGATACGCAGTATTTT.

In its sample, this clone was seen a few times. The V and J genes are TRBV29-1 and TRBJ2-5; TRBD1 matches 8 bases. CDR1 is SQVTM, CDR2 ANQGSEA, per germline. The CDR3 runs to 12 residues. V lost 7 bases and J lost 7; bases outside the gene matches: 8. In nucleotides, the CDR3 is TGCAGCGCCGACGGGACAGGAGCGACCCAGTACTTC. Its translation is CSADGTGATQYF.

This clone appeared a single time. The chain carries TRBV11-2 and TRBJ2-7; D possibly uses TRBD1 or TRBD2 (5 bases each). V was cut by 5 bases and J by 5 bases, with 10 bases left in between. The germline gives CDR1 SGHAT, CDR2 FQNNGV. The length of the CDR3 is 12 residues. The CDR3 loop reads CASSDQGHEQYF. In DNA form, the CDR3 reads TGTGCCAGCAGCGACCAGGGACACGAGCAGTACTTC. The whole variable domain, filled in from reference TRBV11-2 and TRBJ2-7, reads EAGVAQSPRYKIIEKRQSVAFWCNPISGHATLYWYQQILGQGPKLLIQFQNNGVVDDSQLPKDRFSAERLKGVDSTLKIQPAKLEDSAVYLCASSDQGHEQYFGPGTRLTVT.

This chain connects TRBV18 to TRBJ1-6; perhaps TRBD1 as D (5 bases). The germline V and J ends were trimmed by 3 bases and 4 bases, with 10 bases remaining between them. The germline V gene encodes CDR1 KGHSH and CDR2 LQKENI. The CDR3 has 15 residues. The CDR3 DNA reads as TGTGCCAGCTCACCTGGGGGGAATTATAATTCACCCCTCCACTTT. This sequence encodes CASSPGGNYNSPLHF.

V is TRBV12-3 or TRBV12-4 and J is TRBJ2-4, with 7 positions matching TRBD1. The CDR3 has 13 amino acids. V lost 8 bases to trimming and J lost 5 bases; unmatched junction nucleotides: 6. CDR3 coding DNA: TGTGCCAGCTGCCTTGACAGGGAAAACATTCAGTACTTC. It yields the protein CASCLDRENIQYF.

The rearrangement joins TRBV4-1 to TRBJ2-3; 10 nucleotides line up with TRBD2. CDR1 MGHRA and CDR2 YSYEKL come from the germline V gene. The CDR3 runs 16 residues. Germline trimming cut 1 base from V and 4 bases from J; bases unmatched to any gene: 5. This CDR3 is CASSQVGLAGADTQYF. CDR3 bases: TGCGCCAGCAGCCAAGTAGGGCTAGCGGGGGCAGATACGCAGTATTTT.

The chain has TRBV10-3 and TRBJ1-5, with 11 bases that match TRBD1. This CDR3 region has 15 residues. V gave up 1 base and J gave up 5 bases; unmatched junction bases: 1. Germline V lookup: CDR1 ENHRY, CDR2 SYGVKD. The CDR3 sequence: CAISEWGQGDQPQHF. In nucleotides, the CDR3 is TGTGCCATCAGTGAGTGGGGACAGGGGGATCAGCCCCAGCATTTT.

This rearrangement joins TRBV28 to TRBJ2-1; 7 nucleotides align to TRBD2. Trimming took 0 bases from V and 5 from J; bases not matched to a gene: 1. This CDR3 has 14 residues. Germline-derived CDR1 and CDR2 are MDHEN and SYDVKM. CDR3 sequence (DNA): TGTGCCAGCAGTTTATGGGCGGGAGACAATGAGCAGTTCTTC. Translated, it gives CASSLWAGDNEQFF.

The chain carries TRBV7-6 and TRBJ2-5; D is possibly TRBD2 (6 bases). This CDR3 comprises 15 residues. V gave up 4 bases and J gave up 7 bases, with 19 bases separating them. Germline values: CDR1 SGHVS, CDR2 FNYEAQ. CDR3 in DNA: TGTGCCAGCAGCTCCGGGGTAGCGGTCCCGGGGACCCAGTACTTC. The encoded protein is CASSSGVAVPGTQYF.

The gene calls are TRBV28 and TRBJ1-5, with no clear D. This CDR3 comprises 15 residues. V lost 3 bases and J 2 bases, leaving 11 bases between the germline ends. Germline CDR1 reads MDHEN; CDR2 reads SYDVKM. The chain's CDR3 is CASSFEGHGNQPQHF. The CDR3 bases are TGTGCCAGCAGTTTTGAGGGCCATGGCAATCAGCCCCAGCATTTT.

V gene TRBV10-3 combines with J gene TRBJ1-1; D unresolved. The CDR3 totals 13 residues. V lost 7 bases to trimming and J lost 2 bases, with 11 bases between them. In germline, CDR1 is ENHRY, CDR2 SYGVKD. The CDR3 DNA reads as TGTGCCATCAACCAACAGACCAACACTGAAGCTTTCTTT. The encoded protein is CAINQQTNTEAFF.

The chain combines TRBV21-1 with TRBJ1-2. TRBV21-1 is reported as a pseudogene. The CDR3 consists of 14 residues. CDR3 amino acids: CASSKEVRGYGYTF. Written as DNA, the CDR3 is TGTGCCAGCAGCAAAGAGGTCAGAGGGTATGGCTACACCTTC.